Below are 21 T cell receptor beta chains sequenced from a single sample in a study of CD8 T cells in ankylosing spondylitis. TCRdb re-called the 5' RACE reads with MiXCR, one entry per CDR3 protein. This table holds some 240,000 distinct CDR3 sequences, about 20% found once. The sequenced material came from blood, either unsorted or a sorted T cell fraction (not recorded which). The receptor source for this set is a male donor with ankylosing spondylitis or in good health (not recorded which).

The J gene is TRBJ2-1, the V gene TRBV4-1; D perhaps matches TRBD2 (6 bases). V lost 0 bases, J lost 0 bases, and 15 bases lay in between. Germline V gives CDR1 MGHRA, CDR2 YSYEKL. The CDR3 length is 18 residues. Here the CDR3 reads CASSQDSAAGNSYNEQFF. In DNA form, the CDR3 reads TGCGCCAGCAGCCAAGATTCAGCCGCGGGAAACTCCTACAATGAGCAGTTCTTC.

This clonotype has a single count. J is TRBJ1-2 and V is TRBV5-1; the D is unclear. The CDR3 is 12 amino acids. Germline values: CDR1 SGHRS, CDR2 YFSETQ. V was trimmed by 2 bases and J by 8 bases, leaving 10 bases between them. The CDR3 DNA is TGCGCCAGCAGCTTTCAAGGGAACGGCTACACCTTC. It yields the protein CASSFQGNGYTF.

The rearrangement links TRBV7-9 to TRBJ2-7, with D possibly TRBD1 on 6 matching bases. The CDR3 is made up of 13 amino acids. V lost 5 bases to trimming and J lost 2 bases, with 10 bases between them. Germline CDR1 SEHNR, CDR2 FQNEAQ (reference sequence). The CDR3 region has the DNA TGTGCCAGCAGCAAGGACAGAACCTACGAGCAGTACTTC. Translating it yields CASSKDRTYEQYF.

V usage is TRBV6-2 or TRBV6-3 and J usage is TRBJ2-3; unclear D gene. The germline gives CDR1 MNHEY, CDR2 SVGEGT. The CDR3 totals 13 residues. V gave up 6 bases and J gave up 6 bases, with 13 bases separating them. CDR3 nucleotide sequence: TGTGCCAGCAGCCCGCCCAGACGGGATACGCAGTATTTT. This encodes CASSPPRRDTQYF.

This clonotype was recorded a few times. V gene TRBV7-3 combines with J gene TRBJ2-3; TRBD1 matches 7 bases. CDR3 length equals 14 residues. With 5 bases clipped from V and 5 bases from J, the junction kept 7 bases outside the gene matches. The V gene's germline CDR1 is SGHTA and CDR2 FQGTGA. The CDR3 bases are TGTGCCAGCAGCCCGACAGGGAAAGGAGATACGCAGTATTTT. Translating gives CASSPTGKGDTQYF.

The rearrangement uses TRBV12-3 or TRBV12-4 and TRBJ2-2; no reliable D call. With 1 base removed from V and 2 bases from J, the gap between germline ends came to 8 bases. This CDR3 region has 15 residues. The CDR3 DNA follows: TGTGCCAGCAGTTTAGAAGGGTTCAACACCGGGGAGCTGTTTTTT. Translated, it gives CASSLEGFNTGELFF.

CDR3 protein: CASSIMWAVGEKLFF. In nucleotides, the CDR3 is TGTGCCAGTAGTATTATGTGGGCAGTGGGAGAAAAACTGTTTTTT. The chain joins TRBV19 to TRBJ1-4, with D uncertain. Germline V gene sequence: CDR1 LNHDA, CDR2 SQIVND (reference sequence). Between the trimmed V and J ends, which lost 3 bases and 8 bases, there was a span of 16 bases. The length of the CDR3 is 15 residues. Full variable domain (rest looked up from reference TRBV19 and TRBJ1-4): DGGITQSPKYLFRKEGQNVTLSCEQNLNHDAMYWYRQDPGQGLRLIYYSQIVNDFQKGDIAEGYSVSREKKESFPLTVTSAQKNPTAFYLCASSIMWAVGEKLFFGSGTQLSVL.

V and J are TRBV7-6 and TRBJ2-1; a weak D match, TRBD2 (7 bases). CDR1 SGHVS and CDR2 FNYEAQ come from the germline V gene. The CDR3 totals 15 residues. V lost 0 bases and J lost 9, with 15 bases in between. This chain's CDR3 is CASSLAWGEGVEQFF. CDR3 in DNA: TGTGCCAGCAGCTTAGCGTGGGGGGAGGGGGTTGAGCAGTTCTTC.

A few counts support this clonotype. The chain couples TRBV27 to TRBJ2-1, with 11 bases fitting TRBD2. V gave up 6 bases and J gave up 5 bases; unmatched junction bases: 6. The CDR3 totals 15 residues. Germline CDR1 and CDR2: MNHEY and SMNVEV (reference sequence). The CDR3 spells CASSSGTSGHNEQFF. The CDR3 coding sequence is TGTGCCAGCAGCTCCGGGACTAGCGGACACAATGAGCAGTTCTTC.

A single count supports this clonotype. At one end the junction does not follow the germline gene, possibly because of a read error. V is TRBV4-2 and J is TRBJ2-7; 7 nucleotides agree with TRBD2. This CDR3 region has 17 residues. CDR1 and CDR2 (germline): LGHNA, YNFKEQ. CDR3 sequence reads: CAGSQVVYGEGFDEQYF. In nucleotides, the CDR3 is TGTGCCGGCAGCCAAGTTGTTTACGGGGAGGGCTTTGACGAGCAGTACTTC.

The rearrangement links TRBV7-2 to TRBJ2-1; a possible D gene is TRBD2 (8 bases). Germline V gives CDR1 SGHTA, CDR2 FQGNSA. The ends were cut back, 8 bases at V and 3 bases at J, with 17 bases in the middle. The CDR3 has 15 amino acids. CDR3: CASRGGTALYNEQFF. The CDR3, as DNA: TGTGCCAGCCGGGGGGGGACAGCCCTCTACAATGAGCAGTTCTTC.

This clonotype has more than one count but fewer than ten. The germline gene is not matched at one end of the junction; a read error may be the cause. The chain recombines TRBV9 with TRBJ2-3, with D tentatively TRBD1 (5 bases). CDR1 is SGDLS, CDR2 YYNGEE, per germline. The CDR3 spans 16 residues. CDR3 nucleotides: TGTGCCAGCACCGTAGGTTGGGGCGGTAGCACAGATACGCAGTATTTT. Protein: CASTVGWGGSTDTQYF.

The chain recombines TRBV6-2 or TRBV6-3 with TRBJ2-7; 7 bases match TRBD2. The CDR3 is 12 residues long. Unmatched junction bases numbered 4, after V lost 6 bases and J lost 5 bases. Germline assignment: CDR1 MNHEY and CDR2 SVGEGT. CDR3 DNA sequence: TGTGCCAGCAGCGACCTAGCGGACGAGCAGTACTTC. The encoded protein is CASSDLADEQYF.

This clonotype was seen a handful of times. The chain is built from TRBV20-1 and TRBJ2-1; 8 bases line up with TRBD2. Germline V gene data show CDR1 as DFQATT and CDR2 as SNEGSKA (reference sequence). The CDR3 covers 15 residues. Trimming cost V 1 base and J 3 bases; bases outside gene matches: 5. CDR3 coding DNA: TGCAGTGCTAGAGGAGGAACTAGCGGCTACAATGAGCAGTTCTTC. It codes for CSARGGTSGYNEQFF.

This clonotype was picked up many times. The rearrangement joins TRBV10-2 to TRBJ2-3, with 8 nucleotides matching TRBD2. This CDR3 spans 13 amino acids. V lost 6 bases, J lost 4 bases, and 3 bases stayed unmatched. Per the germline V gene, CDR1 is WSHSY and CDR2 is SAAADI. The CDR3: CASSLGLADTQYF. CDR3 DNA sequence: TGCGCCAGCAGCTTGGGACTAGCAGATACGCAGTATTTT.

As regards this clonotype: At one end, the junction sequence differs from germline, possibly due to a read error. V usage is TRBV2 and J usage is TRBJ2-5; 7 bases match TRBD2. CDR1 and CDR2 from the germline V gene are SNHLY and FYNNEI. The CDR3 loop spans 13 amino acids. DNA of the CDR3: TGTGCCAGCAGGGGGGGGGATCAAGAGACCCAGTGCTTC. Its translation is CASRGGDQETQCF.

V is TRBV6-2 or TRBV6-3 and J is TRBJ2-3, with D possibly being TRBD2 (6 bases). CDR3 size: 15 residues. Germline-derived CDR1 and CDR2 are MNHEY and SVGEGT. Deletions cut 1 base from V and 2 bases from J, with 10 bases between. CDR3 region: CASSYWGGSTDTQYF. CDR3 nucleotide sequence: TGTGCCAGCAGTTACTGGGGAGGATCCACAGATACGCAGTATTTT.

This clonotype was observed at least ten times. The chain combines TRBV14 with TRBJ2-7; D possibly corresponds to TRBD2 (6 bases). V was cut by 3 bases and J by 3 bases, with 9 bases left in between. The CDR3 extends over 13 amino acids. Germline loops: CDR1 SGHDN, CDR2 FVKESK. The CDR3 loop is CASSQRGFYEQYF. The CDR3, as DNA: TGTGCCAGCAGCCAGCGGGGCTTCTACGAGCAGTACTTC. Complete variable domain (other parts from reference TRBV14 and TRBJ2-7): EAGVTQFPSHSVIEKGQTVTLRCDPISGHDNLYWYRRVMGKEIKFLLHFVKESKQDESGMPNNRFLAERTGGTYSTLKVQPAELEDSGVYFCASSQRGFYEQYFGPGTRLTVT.

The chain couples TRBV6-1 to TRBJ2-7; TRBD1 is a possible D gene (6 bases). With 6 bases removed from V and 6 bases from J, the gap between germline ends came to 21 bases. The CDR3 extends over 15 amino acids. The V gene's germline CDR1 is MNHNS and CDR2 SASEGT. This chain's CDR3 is CASSTTPGVGIEQYF. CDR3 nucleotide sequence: TGTGCCAGCAGCACCACCCCAGGGGTGGGCATCGAGCAGTACTTC.

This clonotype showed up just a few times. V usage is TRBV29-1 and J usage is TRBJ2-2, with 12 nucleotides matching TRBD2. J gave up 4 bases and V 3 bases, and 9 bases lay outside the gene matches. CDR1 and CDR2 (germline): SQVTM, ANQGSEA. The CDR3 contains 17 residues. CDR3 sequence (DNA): TGCAGCGTTGAGGCTAGCGGGAGGGCCGGTGGCACCGGGGAGCTGTTTTTT. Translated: CSVEASGRAGGTGELFF.

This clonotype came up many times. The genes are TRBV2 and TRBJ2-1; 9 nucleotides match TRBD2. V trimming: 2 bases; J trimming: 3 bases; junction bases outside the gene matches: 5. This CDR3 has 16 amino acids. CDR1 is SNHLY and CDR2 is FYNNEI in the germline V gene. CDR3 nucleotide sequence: TGTGCCAGCAGTGAATTTAAAGCGGGAGGCTACAATGAGCAGTTCTTC. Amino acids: CASSEFKAGGYNEQFF.